The source of this T cell receptor (beta chain) is a study of vaccination effects on CD4 cells after COVID-19. A word on this clone: Its cognate antigen is unknown.

The culture ran for 10 days before CD4+ T cells were isolated. Each culture had half its medium swapped for IL-2 medium on days 3 and 7. Per germline, CDR1 MNHEY and CDR2 SVGEGT. The CDR3 runs to 14 residues. Trimming took off 0 bases at V and 12 bases at J, with 15 bases between the two ends. Data came from immunoSEQ multiplex PCR; TCRdb stores just in-frame clones and leaves some out. The data show about 66,000 clones, under 85% seen once. This chain joins TRBV6-2 or TRBV6-3 and TRBJ2-1; either TRBD1 or TRBD2 may fit D (5 bases each). The receptor was isolated from a human donor who had a prior SARS-CoV-2 infection. The sequenced sample was CD4+ T cells from PBMCs cultured without peptide, obtained before COVID-19 vaccination. In nucleotides, the CDR3 is TGTGCCAGCAGTTACTCGATGACGGGGCCGGTGCAGTTCTTC. Translating it yields CASSYSMTGPVQFF.